This T cell receptor beta chain emerged from a study of cytomegalovirus exposure and HLA in healthy donors. The study's findings and limits: Some public TCRs appeared in many individuals, while most sequences were rare. Productive rates of about 87% or about 30% were seen for most TCR beta V segments in an earlier analysis.

60 Vbeta and 13 Jbeta primers were used in PCR. Libraries were prepared by immunoSEQ multiplex PCR; TCRdb keeps only in-frame clonotypes and omits some of them. Of 95,000 to 130,000 clones in the sample, 81% were seen once. Unmatched junction bases numbered 8, after V lost 0 bases and J lost 6 bases. Germline assignment: CDR1 SGHVS and CDR2 FNYEAQ. The CDR3 sequence is 16 residues long. The table lists this clone with a few counts. Its antigen is unidentified. The material sequenced was PBMCs. The chain couples TRBV7-6 to TRBJ2-3, with 8 bases that match TRBD2. The source of this sequence is a woman aged 25-40 years in good health and CMV-seronegative. The chain's CDR3 is CASSLARLAGADTQYF. The CDR3, as DNA: TGTGCCAGCAGCTTAGCGAGGCTAGCGGGTGCGGATACGCAGTATTTT.